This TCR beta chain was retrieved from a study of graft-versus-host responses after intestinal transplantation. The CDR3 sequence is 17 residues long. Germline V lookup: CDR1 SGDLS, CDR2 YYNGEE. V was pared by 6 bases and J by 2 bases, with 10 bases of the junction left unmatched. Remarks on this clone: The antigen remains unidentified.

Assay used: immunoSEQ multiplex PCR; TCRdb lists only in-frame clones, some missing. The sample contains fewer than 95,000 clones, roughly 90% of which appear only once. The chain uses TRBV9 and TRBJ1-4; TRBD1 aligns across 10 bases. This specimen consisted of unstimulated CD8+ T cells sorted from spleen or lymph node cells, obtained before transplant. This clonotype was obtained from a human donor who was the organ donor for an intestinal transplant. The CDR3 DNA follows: TGTGCCAGCAACGAGCCGGACAGGGGGAGGACTAATGAAAAACTGTTTTTT. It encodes CASNEPDRGRTNEKLFF. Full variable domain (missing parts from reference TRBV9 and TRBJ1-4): DSGVTQTPKHLITATGQRVTLRCSPRSGDLSVYWYQQSLDQGLQFLIQYYNGEERAKGNILERFSAQQFPDLHSELNLSSLELGDSALYFCASNEPDRGRTNEKLFFGSGTQLSVL.